One and the same sample provided the 3 T cell receptor beta chains below, sequenced in a study of prognosis after radiotherapy for stage I lung cancer. Amplification of the TCR beta CDR3 (from genomic DNA) was done by two-round multiplex PCR. Primers were specific to each TRBV and TRBJ gene in first-round PCR. TCRdb used MiXCR to reprocess the multiplex PCR reads, holding one entry per CDR3 protein. The sample records roughly 26,000 distinct CDR3 sequences, 30% being singletons. The source was PBMCs, collected before or after stereotactic body radiation therapy (not recorded which). These TCRs come from a donor of 50 years or more with non-small cell lung cancer.

Concerning this clonotype itself: A much larger clone sits a single nucleotide away, making a read error possible. Here the CDR3 DNA reads TGTGCCATCAGCTCCGCTCCACGCAATGAGCAGTTCTTC. Translating gives CAISSAPRNEQFF. V usage is TRBV7-9 and J usage is TRBJ2-1; no clear D gene. The CDR3 has 13 residues. The germline V gene encodes CDR1 SEHNR and CDR2 FQNEAQ (reference sequence).

In DNA, the CDR3 is TGTGCCAGCAGCGTACTATCAGTCAGTAATTCACCCCTCCACTTT. As protein: CASSVLSVSNSPLHF. The chain combines TRBV9 with TRBJ1-6; no firm D call. Germline lookup yields CDR1 SGDLS and CDR2 YYNGEE. V gave up 1 base and J gave up 6 bases, with 11 bases separating them. This CDR3 is 15 amino acids long.

Regarding this clonotype: It differs at one base from a far larger clone, so likely a read error. The gene calls are TRBV7-9 and TRBJ2-2; no firm D call. CDR3 length: 14 residues. Germline-derived CDR1 and CDR2 are SEHNR and FQNEAQ (reference sequence). The CDR3 DNA is TGTGCCAGCAGCTTCGACGGGCACACCGCGGAGCTGTTTTTT. Protein product: CASSFDGHTAELFF.